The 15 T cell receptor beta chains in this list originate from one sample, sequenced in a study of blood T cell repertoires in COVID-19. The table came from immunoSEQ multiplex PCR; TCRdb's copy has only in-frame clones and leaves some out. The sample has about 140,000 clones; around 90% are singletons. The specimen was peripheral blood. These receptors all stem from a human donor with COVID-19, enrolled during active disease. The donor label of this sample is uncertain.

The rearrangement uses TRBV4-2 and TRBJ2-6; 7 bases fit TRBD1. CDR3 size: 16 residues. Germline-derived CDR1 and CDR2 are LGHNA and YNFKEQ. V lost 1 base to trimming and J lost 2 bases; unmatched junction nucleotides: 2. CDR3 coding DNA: TGTGCCAGCAGCCAAGCGACAGGGACTGGGGCCAACGTCCTGACTTTC. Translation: CASSQATGTGANVLTF.

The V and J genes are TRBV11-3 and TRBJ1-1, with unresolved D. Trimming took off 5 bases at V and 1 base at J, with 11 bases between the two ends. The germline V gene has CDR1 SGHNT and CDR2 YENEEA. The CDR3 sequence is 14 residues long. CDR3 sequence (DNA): TGTGCCAGCAGCCCATCCCCGGGGAACACTGAAGCTTTCTTT. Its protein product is CASSPSPGNTEAFF.

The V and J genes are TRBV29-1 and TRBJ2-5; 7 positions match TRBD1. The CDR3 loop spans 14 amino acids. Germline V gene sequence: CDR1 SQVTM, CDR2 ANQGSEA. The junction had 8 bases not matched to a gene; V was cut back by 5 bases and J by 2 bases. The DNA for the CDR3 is TGCAGCGTTTGGCTACGGGACAGACAAGAGACCCAGTACTTC. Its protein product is CSVWLRDRQETQYF.

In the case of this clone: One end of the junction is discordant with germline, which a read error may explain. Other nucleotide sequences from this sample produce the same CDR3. The CDR3 sequence is CASSVWGDYSNQPQHF. CDR3 sequence (DNA): TGTGCCAGCAGTGTTTGGGGAGATTATAGCAATCAGCCCCAACATTTT. This chain links TRBV2 with TRBJ1-5, with D unclear. CDR1 is SNHLY and CDR2 is FYNNEI in the germline V gene. This CDR3 region has 16 residues.

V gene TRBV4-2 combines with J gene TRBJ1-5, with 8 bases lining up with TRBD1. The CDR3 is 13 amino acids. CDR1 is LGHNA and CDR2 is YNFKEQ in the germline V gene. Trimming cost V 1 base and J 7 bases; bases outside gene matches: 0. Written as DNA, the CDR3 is TGTGCCAGCAGCCAAGGACAGGGGCAGCCCCAGCATTTT. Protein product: CASSQGQGQPQHF.

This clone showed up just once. The CDR3 nucleotides read TGTGCCAGCAGCTTAGTGGGCAGGGCCGACGAAAAACTGTTTTTT. It yields the protein CASSLVGRADEKLFF. The chain employs TRBV7-2 and TRBJ1-4; D might be TRBD1 (5 bases). The V gene lost 1 base and the J gene lost 8 bases, with 14 bases spanning the gap. Per germline, CDR1 SGHTA and CDR2 FQGNSA. The CDR3 is made up of 15 amino acids.

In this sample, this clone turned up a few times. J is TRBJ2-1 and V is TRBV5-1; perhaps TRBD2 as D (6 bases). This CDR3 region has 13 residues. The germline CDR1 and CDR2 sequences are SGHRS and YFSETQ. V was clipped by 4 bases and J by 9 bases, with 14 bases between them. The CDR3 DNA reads TGCGCCAGCAGCCCGGAGGGGTCCGGTGAGCAGTTCTTC. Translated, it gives CASSPEGSGEQFF.

Here the CDR3 DNA reads TGTGCCAGCAGTTTACCGTTAGCGGGCACAGATACGCAGTATTTT. Protein: CASSLPLAGTDTQYF. This chain uses TRBV28 with TRBJ2-3, with a tentative D call TRBD2 (6 bases). Looked up from germline, CDR1 is MDHEN and CDR2 is SYDVKM. This CDR3 contains 15 residues. V shed 2 bases and J shed 1 base, with 10 bases lying between them.

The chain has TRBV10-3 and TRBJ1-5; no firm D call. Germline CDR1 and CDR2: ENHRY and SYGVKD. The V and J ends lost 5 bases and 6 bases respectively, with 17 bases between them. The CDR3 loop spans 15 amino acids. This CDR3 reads CAISLLVPGSQPQHF. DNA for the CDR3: TGTGCCATCAGTCTACTAGTTCCGGGAAGTCAGCCCCAGCATTTT.

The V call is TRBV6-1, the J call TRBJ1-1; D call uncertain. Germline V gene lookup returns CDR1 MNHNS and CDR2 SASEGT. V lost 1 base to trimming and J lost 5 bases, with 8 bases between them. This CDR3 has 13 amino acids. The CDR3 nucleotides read TGTGCCAGCAGTGAAGTAAGAGGGACTGAAGCTTTCTTT. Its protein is CASSEVRGTEAFF.

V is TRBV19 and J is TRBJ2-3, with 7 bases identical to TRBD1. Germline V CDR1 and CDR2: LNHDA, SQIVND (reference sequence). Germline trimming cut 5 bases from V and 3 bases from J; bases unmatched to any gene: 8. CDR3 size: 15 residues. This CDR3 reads CASSFSTGFTDTQYF. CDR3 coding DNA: TGTGCCAGTAGTTTCTCGACAGGGTTTACAGATACGCAGTATTTT.

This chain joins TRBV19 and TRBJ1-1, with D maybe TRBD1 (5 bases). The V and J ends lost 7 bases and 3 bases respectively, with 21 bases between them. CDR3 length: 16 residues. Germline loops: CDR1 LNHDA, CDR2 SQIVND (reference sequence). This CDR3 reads CASTAGREAGDTEAFF. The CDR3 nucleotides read TGTGCCAGTACCGCGGGAAGGGAAGCGGGGGACACTGAAGCTTTCTTT.

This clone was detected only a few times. The CDR3 DNA is TGCGCCAGCAGCCCTGGCCCTTCCAGCAATCAGCCCCAGCATTTT. Protein product: CASSPGPSSNQPQHF. V usage is TRBV4-1 and J usage is TRBJ1-5; D call uncertain. Trimming shortened V by 4 bases and J by 1 base, and 11 bases separated the two germline ends. Germline CDR1 MGHRA, CDR2 YSYEKL. This CDR3 is built from 15 residues.

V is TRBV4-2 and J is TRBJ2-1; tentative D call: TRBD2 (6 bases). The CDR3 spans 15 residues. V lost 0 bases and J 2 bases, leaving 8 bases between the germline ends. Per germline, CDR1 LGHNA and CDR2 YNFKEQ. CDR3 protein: CASSQEGEAYNEQFF. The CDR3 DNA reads TGTGCCAGCAGCCAAGAAGGGGAGGCCTACAATGAGCAGTTCTTC.

The CDR3 DNA is TGTGCCAGCAGTACCCAGACAGGTCTAGCCAAAAACATTCAGTACTTC. Encoded protein: CASSTQTGLAKNIQYF. V and J are TRBV27 and TRBJ2-4, with D maybe TRBD1 (6 bases). Germline-derived CDR1 and CDR2 are MNHEY and SMNVEV (reference sequence). V was pared by 5 bases and J by 0 bases, with 14 bases between. The length of the CDR3 is 16 residues.